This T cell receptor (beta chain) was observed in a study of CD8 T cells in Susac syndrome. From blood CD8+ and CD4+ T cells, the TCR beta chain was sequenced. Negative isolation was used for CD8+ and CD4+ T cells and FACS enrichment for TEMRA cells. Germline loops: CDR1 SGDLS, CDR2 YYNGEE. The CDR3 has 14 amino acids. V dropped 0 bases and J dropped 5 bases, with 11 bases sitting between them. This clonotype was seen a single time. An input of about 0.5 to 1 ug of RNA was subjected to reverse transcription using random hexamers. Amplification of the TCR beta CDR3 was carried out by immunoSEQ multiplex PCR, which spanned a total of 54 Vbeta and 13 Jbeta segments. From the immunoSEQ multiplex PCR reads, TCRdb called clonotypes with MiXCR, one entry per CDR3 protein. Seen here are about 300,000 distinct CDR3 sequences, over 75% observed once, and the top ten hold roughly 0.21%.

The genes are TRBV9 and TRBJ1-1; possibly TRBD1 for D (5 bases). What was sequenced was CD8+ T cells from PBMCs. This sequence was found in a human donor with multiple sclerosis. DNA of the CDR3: TGTGCCAGCAGCGTAGGTATCGGGGGGACTGAAGCTTTCTTT. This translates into CASSVGIGGTEAFF.